The clone carrying this TCR beta chain has at least ten counts. V lost 3 bases to trimming and J lost 8 bases, with 4 bases between them. Germline V gives CDR1 LGHNT, CDR2 FRNRAP. The CDR3 runs 11 residues. This sample stems from a study of T cells in Graves' hyperthyroidism and ophthalmopathy. What was amplified from RNA transcripts were TCR beta CDR3 regions. During a first-round RT-PCR of the TCR CDR3, the HTBI primer set was used. In TCRdb, the multiplex PCR reads were re-called with MiXCR into one record per CDR3 protein. Of roughly 350,000 distinct CDR3 sequences detected, more than 11% appear once; the ten largest clones hold 20% to 25%.

The sample comprised blood. The V gene is TRBV12-5, the J gene TRBJ1-4; D is undetermined. The sequence derives from a woman in her twenties or thirties with Graves' hyperthyroidism. This chain's CDR3 is CASGFPEKLFF. CDR3 in DNA: TGTGCTAGTGGTTTTCCGGAAAAACTGTTTTTT.